The sequence of this T cell receptor beta chain was determined in a study of T-cell reconstitution after alpha-beta-depleted transplantation in children. Study results and caveats: Newly produced T cells mostly provided counts and TCRbeta diversity after one year, as hyperexpanded clones declined. There were reportedly several hundred expanded graft clones from which alpha-beta T cells came about two months after transplant. Diversity of TCRbeta at day 60 was high in some patients, arising from surviving recipient T cells and thymic progenitors.

CDR1 is SGHVS, CDR2 FNYEAQ, per germline. This CDR3 is built from 16 residues. V gave up 5 bases and J gave up 1 base; unmatched junction bases: 9. Molecular barcoding with unique molecular identifiers was used for the TCRbeta library. TCRdb re-derived calls from the PCR reads in MiXCR, one entry per CDR3 protein. The sample gives a few hundred thousand distinct CDR3 sequences, 25% to 30% of which show up once; around a third is in the top ten. A remark on this clonotype: Its antigen remains unknown.

The starting material was PBMCs, obtained before TCRalphabeta/CD19-depleted stem cell transplant. The rearrangement uses TRBV7-6 and TRBJ2-3; TRBD2 matches at 7 bases. The sequence was obtained from a boy in the first two years of life with Wiskott-Aldrich syndrome, due to receive a stem cell transplant. The CDR3 region has the DNA TGTGCCAGCAGCACCCTAGCGGCCTCGGGCACAGATACGCAGTATTTT. This gives the protein CASSTLAASGTDTQYF. Using reference TRBV7-6 and TRBJ2-3 for the parts outside the CDR3, the full variable domain is GAGVSQSPRYKVTKRGQDVALRCDPISGHVSLYWYRQALGQGPEFLTYFNYEAQQDKSGLPNDRFSAERPEGSISTLTIQRTEQRDSAMYRCASSTLAASGTDTQYFGPGTRLTVL.